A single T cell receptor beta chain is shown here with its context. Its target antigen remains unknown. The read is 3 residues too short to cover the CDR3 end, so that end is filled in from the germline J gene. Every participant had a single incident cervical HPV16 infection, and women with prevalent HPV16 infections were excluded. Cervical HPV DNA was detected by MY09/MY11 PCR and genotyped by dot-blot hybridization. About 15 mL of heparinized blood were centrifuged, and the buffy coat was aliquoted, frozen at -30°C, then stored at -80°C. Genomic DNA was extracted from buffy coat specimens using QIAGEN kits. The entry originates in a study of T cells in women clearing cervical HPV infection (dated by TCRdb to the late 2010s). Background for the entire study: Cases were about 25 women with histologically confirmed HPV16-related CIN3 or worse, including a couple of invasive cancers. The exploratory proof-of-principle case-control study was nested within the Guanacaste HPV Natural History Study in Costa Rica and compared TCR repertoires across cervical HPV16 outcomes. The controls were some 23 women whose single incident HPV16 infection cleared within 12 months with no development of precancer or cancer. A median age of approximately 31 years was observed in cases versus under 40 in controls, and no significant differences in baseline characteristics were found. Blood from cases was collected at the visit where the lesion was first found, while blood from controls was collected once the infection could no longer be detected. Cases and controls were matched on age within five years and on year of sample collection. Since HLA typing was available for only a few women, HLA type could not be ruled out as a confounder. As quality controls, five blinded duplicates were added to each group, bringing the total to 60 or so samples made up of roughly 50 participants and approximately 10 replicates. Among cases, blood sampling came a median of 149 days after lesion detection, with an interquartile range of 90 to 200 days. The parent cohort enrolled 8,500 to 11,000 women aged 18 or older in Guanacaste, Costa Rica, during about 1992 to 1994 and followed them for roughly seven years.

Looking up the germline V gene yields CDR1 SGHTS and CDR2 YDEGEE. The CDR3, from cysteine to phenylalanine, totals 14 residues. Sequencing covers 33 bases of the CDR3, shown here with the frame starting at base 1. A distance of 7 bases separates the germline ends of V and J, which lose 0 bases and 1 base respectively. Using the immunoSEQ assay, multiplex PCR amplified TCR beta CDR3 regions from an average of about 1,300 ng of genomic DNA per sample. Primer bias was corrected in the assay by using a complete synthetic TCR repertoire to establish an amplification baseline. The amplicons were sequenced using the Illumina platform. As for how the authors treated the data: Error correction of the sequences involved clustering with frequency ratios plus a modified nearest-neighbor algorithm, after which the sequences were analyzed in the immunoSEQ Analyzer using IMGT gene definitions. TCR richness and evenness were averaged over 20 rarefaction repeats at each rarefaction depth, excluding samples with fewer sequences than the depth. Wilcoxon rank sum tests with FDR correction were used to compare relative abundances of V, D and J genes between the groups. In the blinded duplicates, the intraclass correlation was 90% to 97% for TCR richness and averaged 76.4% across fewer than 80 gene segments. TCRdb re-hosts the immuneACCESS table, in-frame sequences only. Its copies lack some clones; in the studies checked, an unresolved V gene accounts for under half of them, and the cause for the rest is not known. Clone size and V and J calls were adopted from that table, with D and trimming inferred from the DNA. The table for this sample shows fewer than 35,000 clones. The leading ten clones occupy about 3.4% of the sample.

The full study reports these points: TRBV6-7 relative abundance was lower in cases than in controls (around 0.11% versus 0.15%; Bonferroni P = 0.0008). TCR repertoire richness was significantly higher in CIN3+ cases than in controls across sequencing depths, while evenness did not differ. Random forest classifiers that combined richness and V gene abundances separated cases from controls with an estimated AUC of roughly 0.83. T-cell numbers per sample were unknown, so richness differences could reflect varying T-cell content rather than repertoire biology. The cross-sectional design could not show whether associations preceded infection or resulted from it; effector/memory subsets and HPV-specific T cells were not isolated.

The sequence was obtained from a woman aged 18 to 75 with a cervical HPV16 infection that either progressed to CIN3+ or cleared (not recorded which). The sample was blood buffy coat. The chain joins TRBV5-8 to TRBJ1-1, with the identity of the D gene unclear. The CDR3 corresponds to CASSLEHSNTEAFF. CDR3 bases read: TGTGCCAGCAGCTTGGAACATTCGAACACTGAA.